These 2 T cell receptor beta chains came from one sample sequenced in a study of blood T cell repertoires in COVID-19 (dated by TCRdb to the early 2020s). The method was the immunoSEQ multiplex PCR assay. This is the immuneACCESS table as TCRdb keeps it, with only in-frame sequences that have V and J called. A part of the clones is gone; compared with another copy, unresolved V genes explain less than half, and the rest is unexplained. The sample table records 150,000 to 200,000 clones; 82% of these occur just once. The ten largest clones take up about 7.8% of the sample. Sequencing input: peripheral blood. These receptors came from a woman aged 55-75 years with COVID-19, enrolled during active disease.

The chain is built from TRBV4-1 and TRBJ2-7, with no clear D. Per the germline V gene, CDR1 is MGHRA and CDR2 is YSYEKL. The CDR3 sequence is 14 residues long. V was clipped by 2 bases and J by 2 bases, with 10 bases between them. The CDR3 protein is CASSQRVETYEQYF. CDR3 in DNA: TGCGCCAGCAGCCAACGGGTGGAGACCTACGAGCAGTACTTC.

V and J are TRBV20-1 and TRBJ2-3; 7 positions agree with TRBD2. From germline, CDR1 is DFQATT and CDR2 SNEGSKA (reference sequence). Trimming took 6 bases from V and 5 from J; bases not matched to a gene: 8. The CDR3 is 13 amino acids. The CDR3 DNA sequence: TGCAGTGCCAGTCGGACTAGGGGAGATACGCAGTATTTT. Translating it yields CSASRTRGDTQYF.